This T cell receptor beta chain derives from a study of blood T cell repertoires in COVID-19. With 6 bases clipped from V and 1 base from J, the junction kept 7 bases outside the gene matches. The CDR3 length is 15 residues. CDR1 and CDR2 (germline): LNHDA, SQIVND (reference sequence). Method: immunoSEQ multiplex PCR; TCRdb's copy keeps in-frame clones and lacks some. Of 200,000 to 250,000 clones listed, roughly four fifths were seen once; the top ten hold roughly 10%. The sample was peripheral blood. This clonotype was sampled from an elderly man with acute or convalescent COVID-19. The chain is built from TRBV19 and TRBJ2-5, with 8 bases lining up with TRBD2. Here the CDR3 reads CASRGQRERQETQYF. DNA for the CDR3: TGTGCCAGTAGGGGCCAGCGGGAGCGCCAAGAGACCCAGTACTTC.